A selection of T cell receptor beta chains follows, all from one sample in a study of blood T cell repertoires in COVID-19. This table comes from immunoSEQ multiplex PCR, and its TCRdb copy is limited to in-frame clones, with some not included. The repertoire holds approximately 200,000 clones, with around 85% as singletons. Material: PBMCs or T cells enriched from blood (not recorded which). All receptors derive from a middle-aged man who had recovered from COVID-19. The CDR3 runs from the conserved cysteine through the conserved F or W. Fields, in order: D gene, J gene, V gene, clone size, CDR3 DNA, CDR3 protein. The D gene is left open where the match is weak. Some rows mark clone size as missing; the rest say once, few, many or name a class of expanded clone.

d_call: TRBD1; j_call: TRBJ1-1; v_call: TRBV4-3; clone_size: .; cdr3_nt: TGCGCCAGCAGCCATTCGACAGGGTTGGTCACTGAAGCTTTCTTT; cdr3_aa: CASSHSTGLVTEAFF
d_call: TRBD2; j_call: TRBJ2-7; v_call: TRBV14; clone_size: .; cdr3_nt: TGTGCCAGCAGCCAAGGTGGGGGAGGGTACGAGCAGTACTTC; cdr3_aa: CASSQGGGGYEQYF
d_call: TRBD1; j_call: TRBJ2-7; v_call: TRBV9; clone_size: many; cdr3_nt: TGTGCCAGCAGCGAATGGGACAGCTCCTACGAGCAGTACTTC; cdr3_aa: CASSEWDSSYEQYF
d_call: .; j_call: TRBJ1-1; v_call: TRBV3-1/TRBV3-2; clone_size: .; cdr3_nt: TGTGCCAGCAGCCGTCCCCTCCTAGGGAACACTGAAGCTTTCTTT; cdr3_aa: CASSRPLLGNTEAFF
d_call: TRBD1; j_call: TRBJ1-1; v_call: TRBV11-2; clone_size: .; cdr3_nt: TGTGCCAGCAGCTTAGTTCTAGGAGACAGGGGGCGAACGAACACTGAAGCTTTCTTT; cdr3_aa: CASSLVLGDRGRTNTEAFF
d_call: TRBD2; j_call: TRBJ2-4; v_call: TRBV10-3; clone_size: .; cdr3_nt: TGTGCCATCAGTGATTCTAGCGGGAGGGCCCTGAACATTCAGTACTTC; cdr3_aa: CAISDSSGRALNIQYF
d_call: TRBD2; j_call: TRBJ2-3; v_call: TRBV15; clone_size: .; cdr3_nt: TGTGCCACCAGCAGATACTTAGCGGGAGGGCCCTTGAGCACAGATACGCAGTATTTT; cdr3_aa: CATSRYLAGGPLSTDTQYF
d_call: .; j_call: TRBJ2-7; v_call: TRBV29-1; clone_size: .; cdr3_nt: TGCAGCGCCTTGCGGACTGCCCACGAGCAGTACTTC; cdr3_aa: CSALRTAHEQYF
d_call: TRBD1; j_call: TRBJ2-7; v_call: TRBV5-4; clone_size: .; cdr3_nt: TGTGCCAGCAGCCCGGACAGGAATCCCTACGAGCAGTACTTC; cdr3_aa: CASSPDRNPYEQYF
d_call: TRBD1; j_call: TRBJ1-2; v_call: TRBV5-1; clone_size: .; cdr3_nt: TGCGCCAGCAGCTCCGGGACAGGGGATTATGGCTACACCTTC; cdr3_aa: CASSSGTGDYGYTF
d_call: .; j_call: TRBJ1-1; v_call: TRBV29-1; clone_size: .; cdr3_nt: TGCAGCGTCTACGGAGGGAACACTGAAGCTTTCTTT; cdr3_aa: CSVYGGNTEAFF
d_call: TRBD2; j_call: TRBJ2-1; v_call: TRBV2; clone_size: .; cdr3_nt: TGTGCCAGCACCCTGACTAGCGGGGGCCATTCAGGGGATGAGCAGTTCTTC; cdr3_aa: CASTLTSGGHSGDEQFF
d_call: .; j_call: TRBJ1-3; v_call: TRBV9; clone_size: .; cdr3_nt: TGTGCCAGCAGCGCGGTATCCCGGGGATTAGGAAACACCATATATTTT; cdr3_aa: CASSAVSRGLGNTIYF
d_call: TRBD2; j_call: TRBJ2-7; v_call: TRBV27; clone_size: few; cdr3_nt: TGTGCCAGCAGTTTATCCCGCAGCGGGAGGAACTACGAGCAGTACTTC; cdr3_aa: CASSLSRSGRNYEQYF
d_call: .; j_call: TRBJ1-1; v_call: TRBV3-1/TRBV3-2; clone_size: .; cdr3_nt: TGTGCCAGCAGCCAAGCCGGACAGCAGAACACTGAAGCTTTCTTT; cdr3_aa: CASSQAGQQNTEAFF
d_call: .; j_call: TRBJ2-1; v_call: TRBV4-2; clone_size: .; cdr3_nt: TGTGCCAGCAGCCAAGGCGGGGGCGGCGGGGGCCCCTACAATGAGCAGTTCTTC; cdr3_aa: CASSQGGGGGGPYNEQFF
d_call: .; j_call: TRBJ2-1; v_call: TRBV7-2; clone_size: once; cdr3_nt: TGTGCCAGCAGGCCGAACACCTACAATGAGCAGTTCTTC; cdr3_aa: CASRPNTYNEQFF
d_call: TRBD1; j_call: TRBJ1-2; v_call: TRBV2; clone_size: .; cdr3_nt: TGTGCCAGCAGTAAACAGGGGGCATATGGCTACACCTTC; cdr3_aa: CASSKQGAYGYTF
d_call: TRBD1; j_call: TRBJ1-1; v_call: TRBV6-5; clone_size: .; cdr3_nt: TGTGCCAGCAGTTCTAGGACAGGGGGCCGTACTGAAGCTTTCTTT; cdr3_aa: CASSSRTGGRTEAFF
d_call: .; j_call: TRBJ1-1; v_call: TRBV15; clone_size: .; cdr3_nt: TGTGCCACCAGCAGAGCGCAAATGAGCACTGAAGCTTTCTTT; cdr3_aa: CATSRAQMSTEAFF
d_call: .; j_call: TRBJ2-7; v_call: TRBV28; clone_size: .; cdr3_nt: TGTGCCAGCAGTTCGCTAGCCCCCTACGAGCAGTACTTC; cdr3_aa: CASSSLAPYEQYF
d_call: TRBD2; j_call: TRBJ2-7; v_call: TRBV3-1/TRBV3-2; clone_size: .; cdr3_nt: TGTGCCAGCAGCCACTCGACTAGCGGGATCACCTACGAGCAGTACTTC; cdr3_aa: CASSHSTSGITYEQYF
d_call: TRBD2; j_call: TRBJ2-1; v_call: TRBV15; clone_size: .; cdr3_nt: TGTGCCACCAGCACTCCATATAGCTCTAGCGGGAGTCAAAATGAGCAGTTCTTC; cdr3_aa: CATSTPYSSSGSQNEQFF
d_call: .; j_call: TRBJ2-5; v_call: TRBV7-8; clone_size: once; cdr3_nt: TGTGCCAGCAGCCCCTATTGGGAGACCCAGTACTTC; cdr3_aa: CASSPYWETQYF
d_call: TRBD1; j_call: TRBJ1-2; v_call: TRBV6-1; clone_size: .; cdr3_nt: TGTGCCAGCAGTGAAGAAGGACAGGAGTTCTATGGCTACACCTTC; cdr3_aa: CASSEEGQEFYGYTF
d_call: TRBD2; j_call: TRBJ2-7; v_call: TRBV5-1; clone_size: few; cdr3_nt: TGCGCCAGCAGCCCGGGACTAGCGGGACACGAGCAGTACTTC; cdr3_aa: CASSPGLAGHEQYF
d_call: TRBD1; j_call: TRBJ1-1; v_call: TRBV28; clone_size: .; cdr3_nt: TGTGCCAGCAGTGGGGGGGACAGGGGACTGACTTTCTTT; cdr3_aa: CASSGGDRGLTFF
d_call: .; j_call: TRBJ2-1; v_call: TRBV10-1; clone_size: .; cdr3_nt: TGCGCCAGCAGCCCAGGGTCTCAGTCGGGTTTCAATGAGCAGTTCTTC; cdr3_aa: CASSPGSQSGFNEQFF
d_call: .; j_call: TRBJ1-3; v_call: TRBV7-9; clone_size: .; cdr3_nt: TGTGCCAGCAGCTTAGATAACAGATACTCTGGAAACACCATATATTTT; cdr3_aa: CASSLDNRYSGNTIYF
d_call: TRBD1; j_call: TRBJ1-2; v_call: TRBV5-4; clone_size: .; cdr3_nt: TGTGCCAGCAGTTCCCCAGACAGGGGGCTTGGTTATGGCTACACCTTC; cdr3_aa: CASSSPDRGLGYGYTF
d_call: TRBD1; j_call: TRBJ1-1; v_call: TRBV6-5; clone_size: .; cdr3_nt: TGTGCCAGCATTTCGACAGGGCGGGGGAACACTGAAGCTTTCTTT; cdr3_aa: CASISTGRGNTEAFF
d_call: .; j_call: TRBJ1-5; v_call: TRBV2; clone_size: .; cdr3_nt: TGTGCCAGCAGTGAAAGGGTTCGGAGGGAGTTTAATCAGCCCCAGCATTTT; cdr3_aa: CASSERVRREFNQPQHF
d_call: TRBD2; j_call: TRBJ2-1; v_call: TRBV5-1; clone_size: .; cdr3_nt: TGCGCCAGCAGCTTGGGACTAGCGGGAGTGAATGAGCAGTTCTTC; cdr3_aa: CASSLGLAGVNEQFF
d_call: TRBD2; j_call: TRBJ2-7; v_call: TRBV4-1; clone_size: .; cdr3_nt: TGCGCCAGCAGCCAAGGTTCTAGCGGAGGCTACGAGCAGTACTTC; cdr3_aa: CASSQGSSGGYEQYF
d_call: TRBD2; j_call: TRBJ2-7; v_call: TRBV13; clone_size: .; cdr3_nt: TGTGCCAGCAGCTTAGGGCTAGCGGTTTACGAGCAGTACTTC; cdr3_aa: CASSLGLAVYEQYF
d_call: .; j_call: TRBJ2-7; v_call: TRBV25-1; clone_size: .; cdr3_nt: TGTGCCAGCAGTGAAGGGAGTTACGAGCAGTACTTC; cdr3_aa: CASSEGSYEQYF
d_call: .; j_call: TRBJ2-7; v_call: TRBV24-1; clone_size: .; cdr3_nt: TGTGCCACCAGTGCTGAGGGGGACGGGAAAATCTACGAGCAGTACTTC; cdr3_aa: CATSAEGDGKIYEQYF
d_call: TRBD1; j_call: TRBJ1-3; v_call: TRBV2; clone_size: .; cdr3_nt: TGTGCCAGCAGGACAGGGGTCCAAGGAGGAAACACCATATATTTT; cdr3_aa: CASRTGVQGGNTIYF
d_call: TRBD2; j_call: TRBJ2-7; v_call: TRBV11-2; clone_size: .; cdr3_nt: TGTGCCAGCAGCTCATGGCGGGAGGCCGGGGACGAGCAGTACTTC; cdr3_aa: CASSSWREAGDEQYF
d_call: TRBD1; j_call: TRBJ1-5; v_call: TRBV28; clone_size: .; cdr3_nt: TGTGCCAGCAGTTTACCGACAGGGAGAGGCAATCAGCCCCAGCATTTT; cdr3_aa: CASSLPTGRGNQPQHF
d_call: .; j_call: TRBJ2-7; v_call: TRBV28; clone_size: .; cdr3_nt: TGTGCCAGCCTAGAGGGGGGAGGGCCATCTTCCTACGAGCAGTACTTC; cdr3_aa: CASLEGGGPSSYEQYF
d_call: .; j_call: TRBJ1-2; v_call: TRBV29-1; clone_size: .; cdr3_nt: TGCAGCGTTGTCGTACAGGCCGGCGGGGTCGCGGGCTACACCTTC; cdr3_aa: CSVVVQAGGVAGYTF
d_call: TRBD1; j_call: TRBJ1-4; v_call: TRBV2; clone_size: .; cdr3_nt: TGTGCCAGCAATTACGGACAGGGAGCAAATGAAAAACTGTTTTTT; cdr3_aa: CASNYGQGANEKLFF
d_call: .; j_call: TRBJ2-3; v_call: TRBV6-2/TRBV6-3; clone_size: .; cdr3_nt: TGTGCCAGCAGTTCTCGCGGATCGGGAACAGATACGCAGTATTTT; cdr3_aa: CASSSRGSGTDTQYF
d_call: .; j_call: TRBJ2-5; v_call: TRBV11-3; clone_size: .; cdr3_nt: TGTGCCAGCAGCGACGACAGGTTCCAAGAGACCCAGTACTTC; cdr3_aa: CASSDDRFQETQYF
d_call: .; j_call: TRBJ2-6; v_call: TRBV19; clone_size: .; cdr3_nt: TGTGCCACAACAGGGTTTTGGGGGGCCAACGTCCTGACTTTC; cdr3_aa: CATTGFWGANVLTF